The 21 T cell receptor beta chains reported below all come from one sample, sequenced in a study of T cell responses to AZD1222 COVID-19 vaccine. Assay used: immunoSEQ multiplex PCR; TCRdb lists only in-frame clones, some missing. The sample shows over 200,000 clones, around 94% of them seen only once. Sequences were derived from peripheral blood, sampled 28 days after the second dose of the MenACWY control vaccine. The receptors come from an adult who received the MenACWY meningococcal vaccine as a control.

This sequence joins TRBV9 and TRBJ1-5; D not resolved. Trimming shortened V by 0 bases and J by 6 bases, and 10 bases separated the two germline ends. Germline CDR1 reads SGDLS; CDR2 reads YYNGEE. The CDR3 runs to 14 residues. This CDR3 reads CASSVGGLGQPQHF. The CDR3 coding sequence is TGTGCCAGCAGCGTAGGAGGGCTCGGTCAGCCCCAGCATTTT.

The gene calls are TRBV2 and TRBJ1-4, with D possibly being TRBD1 (5 bases). Germline V gene lookup returns CDR1 SNHLY and CDR2 FYNNEI. Trimming stripped 6 bases from V and 4 bases from J, with 12 bases between. The CDR3 has 14 amino acids. CDR3 in amino acids: CASSRPGGNEKLFF. Here the CDR3 DNA reads TGTGCCAGCAGCCGCCCGGGGGGTAATGAAAAACTGTTTTTT.

The chain couples TRBV5-1 to TRBJ2-1, with D possibly being TRBD1 (5 bases). The germline V gene encodes CDR1 SGHRS and CDR2 YFSETQ. Trimming left V 4 bases short and J 2 bases short, with 10 bases between. The CDR3 consists of 14 residues. In DNA form, the CDR3 reads TGCGCCAGCAGCCCGCAGGGCCCCTACAATGAGCAGTTCTTC. It yields the protein CASSPQGPYNEQFF.

The genes are TRBV6-5 and TRBJ2-7; D is unclear. Germline CDR1 and CDR2: MNHEY and SVGAGI. Trimming stripped 0 bases from V and 3 bases from J, with 15 bases between. The CDR3 loop spans 16 amino acids. CDR3 sequence (DNA): TGTGCCAGCAGTTACTCGAGTTCACGGCTGGACTACGAGCAGTACTTC. Protein product: CASSYSSSRLDYEQYF.

V and J are TRBV2 and TRBJ2-1; 12 bases are a match to TRBD2. CDR1 is SNHLY and CDR2 is FYNNEI in the germline V gene. J lost 9 bases, V lost 7 bases, and 7 bases had no gene match. The CDR3 runs to 14 residues. In DNA form, the CDR3 reads TGTGCCAGCAAACTAGCGGGGGGAGTGAGTGAGCAGTTCTTC. Translated: CASKLAGGVSEQFF. Together with reference TRBV2 and TRBJ2-1, the CDR3 gives the full variable domain: EPEVTQTPSHQVTQMGQEVILRCVPISNHLYFYWYRQILGQKVEFLVSFYNNEISEKSEIFDDQFSVERPDGSNFTLKIRSTKLEDSAMYFCASKLAGGVSEQFFGPGTRLTVL.

The rearrangement links TRBV4-2 to TRBJ1-6; D is unclear. CDR1 LGHNA and CDR2 YNFKEQ come from the germline V gene. V was cut by 0 bases and J by 4 bases, with 13 bases left in between. CDR3 size: 17 residues. The CDR3 region is CASSQDPASSYNSPLHF. The CDR3 DNA sequence: TGTGCCAGCAGCCAAGATCCGGCAAGCTCTTATAATTCACCCCTCCACTTT.

The gene calls are TRBV10-2 and TRBJ1-1; D is undetermined. The CDR3 consists of 15 residues. Germline V CDR1 and CDR2: WSHSY, SAAADI. V lost 5 bases to trimming and J lost 6 bases, with 19 bases between them. Written as DNA, the CDR3 is TGCGCCAGCAGTCCGGCCGGGTTTTCGTGGGCTGAAGCTTTCTTT. It codes for CASSPAGFSWAEAFF.

The V call is TRBV12-3 or TRBV12-4, the J call TRBJ1-5; D remains ambiguous. Trimming took 1 base from V and 6 from J, leaving 7 bases between them. The length of the CDR3 is 13 residues. CDR3 in DNA: TGTGCCAGCAGTTTAGTTGCCTCTCAGCCCCAGCATTTT. Amino acids: CASSLVASQPQHF.

This clone was found a few times. V and J are TRBV11-2 and TRBJ2-7, with D uncertain. CDR1 and CDR2 from the germline V gene are SGHAT and FQNNGV. The V end was cut by 1 base, the J end by 1 base, with 8 bases between. The CDR3 length is 14 residues. The CDR3 protein is CASSLVVRSYEQYF. CDR3 bases: TGTGCCAGCAGCTTAGTGGTCAGATCCTACGAGCAGTACTTC.

The rearrangement joins TRBV7-8 to TRBJ2-7, with unresolved D. The CDR3 contains 13 residues. In germline, CDR1 is SGHVS, CDR2 FQNEAQ. The germline V and J ends were trimmed by 5 bases and 2 bases, with 10 bases remaining between them. The CDR3 DNA reads TGTGCCAGCAGCGTTAACAGAGCCTACGAGCAGTACTTC. Encoded protein: CASSVNRAYEQYF.

This clone showed up just once. The same CDR3 is also encoded by other DNA sequences in this sample. The chain has TRBV3-1 (or the pseudogene TRBV3-2) and TRBJ1-3, with D unclear. The germline V and J ends were trimmed by 1 base and 4 bases, with 5 bases remaining between them. The CDR3 runs to 13 residues. The germline V gene encodes CDR1 LGHDT and CDR2 YNNKEL (reference sequence). Written as DNA, the CDR3 is TGTGCCAGCAGCCAAGTTTCAGGAAACACCATATATTTT. Its protein is CASSQVSGNTIYF.

The V call is TRBV6-5, the J call TRBJ2-3; 8 bases align to TRBD2. Germline V gene lookup returns CDR1 MNHEY and CDR2 SVGAGI. The CDR3 extends over 15 amino acids. Trimming removed 5 bases from V and 0 bases from J; junction bases left unmatched: 4. The CDR3 protein is CASSPLAASTDTQYF. The CDR3 DNA sequence: TGTGCCAGCAGTCCACTAGCGGCTAGCACAGATACGCAGTATTTT.

The CDR3 DNA reads TGTGCCAGCAGCCCCAGCGGAGTTCTCTCCTACGAGCAGTACTTC. This encodes CASSPSGVLSYEQYF. This chain joins TRBV28 and TRBJ2-7; TRBD2 might be the D (5 bases). This CDR3 region has 15 residues. CDR1 is MDHEN and CDR2 is SYDVKM in the germline V gene. V dropped 6 bases and J dropped 0 bases, with 15 bases sitting between them.

The V call is TRBV2, the J call TRBJ2-5; no reliable D call. V was pared by 6 bases and J by 5 bases, with 16 bases between. The CDR3 spans 14 residues. Germline-derived CDR1 and CDR2 are SNHLY and FYNNEI. The CDR3, as DNA: TGTGCCAGCAGAGCAGCGCCGGAGTGGGAGACCCAGTACTTC. This translates into CASRAAPEWETQYF.

The rearrangement links TRBV7-9 to TRBJ2-3; D ambiguous. CDR1 is SEHNR, CDR2 FQNEAQ, per germline (reference sequence). V dropped 5 bases and J dropped 0 bases, with 15 bases sitting between them. This CDR3 has 16 amino acids. CDR3 nucleotide sequence: TGTGCCAGCAGCCCGTATCGTCTGGCTAGCACAGATACGCAGTATTTT. Protein sequence: CASSPYRLASTDTQYF.

The chain couples TRBV5-1 to TRBJ2-3; 11 nucleotides match TRBD2. Germline CDR1 is SGHRS and CDR2 is YFSETQ. The trim removed 0 bases at V and 0 bases at J, leaving 6 bases unmatched. The CDR3 runs 18 residues. The DNA of the CDR3 is TGCGCCAGCAGCTTGGGTCTAGCGGGAGGCACTAGCACAGATACGCAGTATTTT. Translating gives CASSLGLAGGTSTDTQYF.

The chain employs TRBV28 and TRBJ1-2; D might be TRBD1 (6 bases). This CDR3 has 15 amino acids. Germline V lookup: CDR1 MDHEN, CDR2 SYDVKM. The V gene lost 6 bases and the J gene lost 7 bases, with 21 bases spanning the gap. CDR3 coding DNA: TGTGCCAGCAGCACAGGGATTCGGCCCGTCAGTGGCTACACCTTC. Encoded protein: CASSTGIRPVSGYTF.

To note about this clone: The junction differs from germline at one of its ends, possibly a read error. The chain is built from TRBV11-2 and TRBJ2-1; 10 bases map to TRBD2. CDR3 length: 18 amino acids. The V gene's germline CDR1 is SGHAT and CDR2 FQNNGV. Here the CDR3 reads CASSLDSGRPSSYNEQFF. CDR3 nucleotides: TGTGCCAGCAGCCTAGATAGCGGGAGGCCCAGCTCCTACAATGAGCAGTTCTTC.

The chain is built from TRBV6-5 and TRBJ1-3; D uncertain. Between the trimmed V and J ends, which lost 7 bases and 0 bases, there was a span of 10 bases. The CDR3 contains 14 residues. The germline gives CDR1 MNHEY, CDR2 SVGAGI. The CDR3: CASTDGSSGNTIYF. The CDR3 bases are TGTGCCAGCACCGACGGCAGCTCTGGAAACACCATATATTTT.

This clone has a single count. The chain uses TRBV19 and TRBJ2-3; 9 positions agree with TRBD1. The V segment lost 5 bases and the J segment 6 bases; nucleotides outside the gene matches: 9. CDR1 and CDR2 (germline): LNHDA, SQIVND (reference sequence). This CDR3 is built from 15 residues. The DNA for the CDR3 is TGTGCCAGTAGTTCGAGGACAGGGGCTTCCGATACGCAGTATTTT. The encoded protein is CASSSRTGASDTQYF.

The rearrangement joins TRBV2 to TRBJ2-7; D might be TRBD2 (6 bases). Germline lookup yields CDR1 SNHLY and CDR2 FYNNEI. This CDR3 has 12 residues. V was shortened by 4 bases and J by 2 bases, with 6 bases between the two germline ends. CDR3 amino acids: CASSGLAYEQYF. The CDR3 region has the DNA TGTGCCAGCAGTGGACTAGCCTACGAGCAGTACTTC.